The T cell receptor (beta chain) under discussion was sequenced for a study of OX40 agonist ivuxolimab in advanced cancers. Turning to the study itself: At 0.01 to 10 mg/kg, ivuxolimab was administered intravenously to patients every 2 weeks.

The CDR3 spans 15 residues. CDR1 SGHTA and CDR2 FQGTGA come from the germline V gene. V shed 5 bases and J 6 bases; nucleotides not matched to a gene: 9. TCRdb's table, derived via immunoSEQ multiplex PCR, lists solely in-frame clones and lacks some. The table has roughly 17,000 clones, roughly 71% seen once. This clone is deemed medium-sized (0.01 to 0.1%). The source was CD4+ or CD8+ T cells sorted from blood, collected in a trial of the OX40 agonist ivuxolimab. V is TRBV7-3 and J is TRBJ1-2, with TRBD1 identical over 10 bases. This sequence was found in an adult with an advanced solid tumor such as melanoma, head and neck, liver or kidney cancer. The CDR3 DNA is TGTGCCAGCAGCCCCTTAGACAGGGGGCCAGATGGCTACACCTTC. It yields the protein CASSPLDRGPDGYTF.